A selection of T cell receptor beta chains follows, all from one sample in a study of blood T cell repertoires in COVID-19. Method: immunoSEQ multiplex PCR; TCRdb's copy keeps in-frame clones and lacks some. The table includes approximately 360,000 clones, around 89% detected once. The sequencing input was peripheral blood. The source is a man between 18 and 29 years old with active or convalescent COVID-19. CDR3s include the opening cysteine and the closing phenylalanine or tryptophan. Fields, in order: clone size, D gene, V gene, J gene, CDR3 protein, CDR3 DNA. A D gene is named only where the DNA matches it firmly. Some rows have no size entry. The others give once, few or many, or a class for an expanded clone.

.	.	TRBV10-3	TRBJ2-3	CATTLADTQYF	TGTGCCACCACACTAGCAGATACGCAGTATTTT
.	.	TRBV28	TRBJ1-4	CASSSNPTTNEKLFF	TGTGCCAGCAGTTCCAACCCTACAACTAATGAAAAACTGTTTTTT
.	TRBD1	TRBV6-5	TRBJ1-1	CASRNQGQANTEAFF	TGTGCCAGCAGGAACCAGGGACAGGCGAACACTGAAGCTTTCTTT
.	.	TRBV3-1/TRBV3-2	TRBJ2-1	CASSQLGNEQFF	TGTGCCAGCAGCCAACTAGGCAATGAGCAGTTCTTC
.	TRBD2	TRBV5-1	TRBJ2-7	CASSLGGGDSYEQYF	TGCGCCAGCAGCTTGGGCGGGGGGGACTCCTACGAGCAGTACTTC
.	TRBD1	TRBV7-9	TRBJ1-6	CASSTRRQGGNSPLHF	TGTGCCAGCAGCACTCGACGACAGGGGGGTAATTCACCCCTCCACTTT
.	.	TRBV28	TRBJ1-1	CASSPQVGGAEAFF	TGTGCCAGCAGTCCACAGGTGGGGGGGGCTGAAGCTTTCTTT
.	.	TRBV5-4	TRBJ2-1	CASSLGLVGDLMFF	TGTGCCAGCAGCTTGGGGTTGGTAGGGGACTTGATGTTCTTC
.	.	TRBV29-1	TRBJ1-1	CSVQRGGRGPEAFF	TGCAGCGTCCAACGCGGGGGTCGGGGACCTGAAGCTTTCTTT
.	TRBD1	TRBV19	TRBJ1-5	CASRQLGQLSNQPQHF	TGTGCCAGTAGGCAGTTGGGACAGCTCAGCAATCAGCCCCAGCATTTT
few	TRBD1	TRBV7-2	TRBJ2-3	CASSLAGTGRPDTQYF	TGTGCCAGCAGCTTAGCCGGGACAGGGAGGCCAGATACGCAGTATTTT
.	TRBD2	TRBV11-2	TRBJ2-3	CASSSLAGDADTQYF	TGTGCCAGCAGCTCACTAGCGGGAGATGCAGATACGCAGTATTTT
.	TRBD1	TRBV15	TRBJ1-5	CATSSRDRGRRQPQHF	TGTGCCACCAGCAGTCGAGACAGGGGGCGACGCCAGCCCCAGCATTTT
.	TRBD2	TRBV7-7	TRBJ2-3	CASSLDPGLAGEDTQYF	TGTGCTAGCAGCTTAGACCCGGGACTAGCGGGAGAGGATACGCAGTATTTT
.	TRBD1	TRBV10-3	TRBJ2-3	CAISEKGASDTQYF	TGTGCCATCAGTGAAAAGGGGGCATCGGATACGCAGTATTTT
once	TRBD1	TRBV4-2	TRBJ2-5	CASSRGQGKETQYF	TGTGCCAGCAGCCGGGGACAGGGAAAAGAGACCCAGTACTTC
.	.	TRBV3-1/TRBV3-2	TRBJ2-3	CASKLGALTDTQYF	TGTGCCAGCAAGCTGGGGGCGCTTACAGATACGCAGTATTTT
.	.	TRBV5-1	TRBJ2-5	CASSLVSGRGETQYF	TGCGCCAGCAGCTTGGTATCGGGCAGAGGGGAGACCCAGTACTTC
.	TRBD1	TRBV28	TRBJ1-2	CASSLPGTGAFYGYTF	TGTGCCAGCAGTCTACCTGGGACAGGGGCTTTCTATGGCTACACCTTC
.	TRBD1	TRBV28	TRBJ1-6	CASSLDRGTYNSPLHF	TGTGCCAGCAGTTTGGACAGGGGTACCTATAATTCACCCCTCCACTTT
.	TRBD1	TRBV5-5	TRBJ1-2	CASSLAPRTGHFDGYTF	TGTGCCAGCAGCTTGGCTCCTCGGACAGGGCACTTTGATGGCTACACCTTC
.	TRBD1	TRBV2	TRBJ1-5	CASSDFGTVNQPQHF	TGTGCCAGCAGTGACTTTGGGACAGTCAATCAGCCCCAGCATTTT